Each of the 7 T cell receptor beta chains below was sequenced from the same sample in a study of cytomegalovirus exposure and HLA in healthy donors. With 60 Vbeta and 13 Jbeta primers, the PCR was carried out. The data were produced by immunoSEQ multiplex PCR, yet TCRdb's version contains in-frame clones alone and is incomplete. The sample lists 100,000 to 150,000 clones; 70% to 85% were seen once. The sequenced material came from PBMCs. Receptors were obtained from a woman in her fifties or sixties in good health and CMV-seronegative.

The V and J genes are TRBV6-5 and TRBJ2-3; a weak D match, TRBD2 (5 bases). This CDR3 has 13 amino acids. Trimming took 4 bases from V and 5 from J, leaving 10 bases between them. Germline CDR1 and CDR2: MNHEY and SVGAGI. CDR3: CASSFRDLDTQYF. CDR3 in DNA: TGTGCCAGCAGTTTCCGGGATTTAGATACGCAGTATTTT.

The V gene is TRBV7-9, the J gene TRBJ1-1; the D is unclear. Germline loops: CDR1 SEHNR, CDR2 FQNEAQ (reference sequence). Trimming took off 2 bases at V and 5 bases at J, with 9 bases between the two ends. CDR3 size: 13 residues. The CDR3 is CASSLQAKTEAFF. In DNA, the CDR3 is TGTGCCAGCAGCTTACAGGCAAAGACTGAAGCTTTCTTT.

This clone appeared a single time. The junction differs from germline at one of its ends, possibly a read error. This rearrangement joins TRBV7-2 to TRBJ2-3; D not resolved. CDR3 length: 13 amino acids. Germline V CDR1 and CDR2: SGHTA, FQGNSA. CDR3 sequence: CASSAYSTDTQYF. CDR3 coding DNA: TGTGCTAGCAGCGCCTACAGCACAGATACGCAGTATTTT.

This clone was seen once. The chain joins TRBV4-3 to TRBJ1-2, with D perhaps matching TRBD1 (6 bases). Trimming removed 6 bases at V and 1 base at J, with 12 bases between. CDR3 length: 14 amino acids. Germline V gene data show CDR1 as LGHNA and CDR2 as YSLEER. The CDR3 region is CASRPGQDNYGYTF. CDR3 bases: TGCGCCAGCAGACCGGGACAAGATAACTATGGCTACACCTTC.

This chain links TRBV30 with TRBJ2-7; TRBD2 agrees at 9 bases. The CDR3 is made up of 15 amino acids. V dropped 0 bases and J dropped 7; count of bases not matched to a gene: 10. Germline CDR1 and CDR2: GTSNPN and SVGIG (reference sequence). This CDR3 reads CAWSVAGGPQEEQYF. Here the CDR3 DNA reads TGTGCCTGGAGTGTCGCGGGAGGGCCCCAGGAGGAGCAGTACTTC.

This sequence joins TRBV28 and TRBJ2-3; D perhaps matches TRBD1 (6 bases). The V and J ends lost 6 bases and 1 base respectively, with 23 bases between them. The CDR3 spans 18 residues. Per germline, CDR1 MDHEN and CDR2 SYDVKM. The DNA for the CDR3 is TGTGCCAGCAGGCCCGGGACAAGAAACCCTAGAGGCACAGATACGCAGTATTTT. This sequence encodes CASRPGTRNPRGTDTQYF.

V usage is TRBV27 and J usage is TRBJ1-2; 7 nucleotides agree with TRBD1. The CDR3 has 17 amino acids. Trimming took 4 bases from V and 4 from J; bases not matched to a gene: 15. Germline V gene sequence: CDR1 MNHEY, CDR2 SMNVEV (reference sequence). The CDR3 sequence is CASSSRPGTATIYGYTF. In DNA form, the CDR3 reads TGTGCCAGCAGTTCGAGACCTGGGACAGCAACTATCTATGGCTACACCTTC.